A single sample is the source of the 18 T cell receptor beta chains below, sequenced in a study of CD8+CD57+ T cells in acquired aplastic anemia. Genomic DNA templated the TCR beta VDJ and CDR3 profiling. In TCRdb, the reads were re-called with MiXCR into one record per CDR3 protein. This sample has around 250,000 distinct CDR3 sequences, with approximately 80% found just once. Patients chosen for sequencing had CD8+CD57+ cells that had expanded, as shown by flow cytometry. Sequenced: sorted CD4+, CD8+, or CD8+CD57+ T cells (not recorded which) from PBMCs. The source is a human donor with aplastic anemia.

This clonotype was seen a single time. CDR3 loop: CASTTRGVYNEQFF. The CDR3 nucleotides are TGTGCCAGCACAACTAGGGGCGTCTACAATGAGCAGTTCTTC. The chain joins TRBV7-3 to TRBJ2-1, with D perhaps TRBD1 or TRBD2 (5 bases each). V lost 7 bases and J 3 bases, leaving 13 bases between the germline ends. Germline-derived CDR1 and CDR2 are SGHTA and FQGTGA. The CDR3 loop spans 14 amino acids.

The chain recombines TRBV20-1 with TRBJ1-5, with 7 bases that match TRBD1. This CDR3 is built from 13 residues. Germline V CDR1 and CDR2: DFQATT, SNEGSKA (reference sequence). With 2 bases clipped from V and 5 bases from J, the junction kept 3 bases outside the gene matches. The CDR3 reads CSARPTGDQPQHF. In DNA, the CDR3 is TGCAGTGCTAGACCTACAGGGGATCAGCCCCAGCATTTT.

V and J are TRBV7-3 and TRBJ2-7; unclear D gene. From germline, CDR1 is SGHTA and CDR2 FQGTGA. This CDR3 is built from 18 residues. V dropped 2 bases and J dropped 4 bases, with 24 bases sitting between them. CDR3 sequence reads: CASSLAPDPDTHSYEQYV. DNA of the CDR3: TGTGCCAGCAGCTTAGCTCCAGACCCCGATACGCATTCTTACGAGCAGTACGTC.

This clonotype was seen a few times. V gene TRBV7-3 combines with J gene TRBJ2-3; D tentatively reads TRBD1 or TRBD2 (5 bases each). This CDR3 comprises 13 residues. Germline V gene sequence: CDR1 SGHTA, CDR2 FQGTGA. The CDR3 loop reads CARGDGGTDTQYF. CDR3 coding DNA: TGTGCTCGTGGGGACGGGGGCACAGATACGCAGTATTTT.

CDR3 sequence reads: CASSVGSDTQTEAFF. In DNA, the CDR3 is TGTGCCAGCAGCGTAGGGTCAGATACGCAGACTGAAGCTTTCTTT. The rearrangement joins TRBV9 to TRBJ1-1, with unresolved D. V lost 0 bases to trimming and J lost 5 bases, with 14 bases between them. From germline, CDR1 is SGDLS and CDR2 YYNGEE. This CDR3 is 15 amino acids long.

This clonotype was recorded a few times. This chain uses TRBV7-9 with TRBJ2-3, with D hard to call. Per the germline V gene, CDR1 is SEHNR and CDR2 is FQNEAQ (reference sequence). The CDR3 is made up of 14 amino acids. V was shortened by 0 bases and J by 13 bases, with 17 bases between the two germline ends. CDR3 coding DNA: TGTGCCAGCAGCTTAGCGGGTAGTCACGATACCAAGTATTTT. Protein: CASSLAGSHDTKYF. Full variable domain (missing parts from reference TRBV7-9 and TRBJ2-3): DTGVSQNPRHKITKRGQNVTFRCDPISEHNRLYWYRQTLGQGPEFLTYFQNEAQLEKSRLLSDRFSAERPKGSFSTLEIQRTEQGDSAMYLCASSLAGSHDTKYFGPGTRLTVL.

The V and J genes are TRBV18 and TRBJ2-7, with TRBD1 identical over 9 bases. V lost 6 bases to trimming and J lost 5 bases; unmatched junction nucleotides: 11. This CDR3 is 15 amino acids long. CDR1 is KGHSH, CDR2 LQKENI, per germline. Here the CDR3 DNA reads TGTGCCAGCTCGCAGGACAGGGGAAAGGGCGACGAGCAGTACTTC. Its protein product is CASSQDRGKGDEQYF. Together with reference TRBV18 and TRBJ2-7, the CDR3 gives the full variable domain: NAGVMQNPRHLVRRRGQEARLRCSPMKGHSHVYWYRQLPEEGLKFMVYLQKENIIDESGMPKERFSAEFPKEGPSILRIQQVVRGDSAAYFCASSQDRGKGDEQYFGPGTRLTVT.

Only one count was recorded for this clonotype. Its ends do not fully match the called genes, so a read error is possible. This chain joins TRBV11-3 and TRBJ2-7; maybe TRBD1 (6 bases). CDR1 is SGHNT and CDR2 is YENEEA in the germline V gene. This CDR3 region has 15 residues. Written as DNA, the CDR3 is TGCGCCAGCAGCCAAGAACTCAGGGGACGCTACGAGCAGTACTTC. The encoded protein is CASSQELRGRYEQYF.

This clonotype was seen repeatedly, ten times or more. V gene TRBV6-1 combines with J gene TRBJ1-3; tentatively, D is TRBD1 (5 bases). V dropped 2 bases and J dropped 1 base, with 6 bases sitting between them. There are 14 residues in the CDR3. The germline V gene encodes CDR1 MNHNS and CDR2 SASEGT. In nucleotides, the CDR3 is TGTGCCAGCAGTGAATGGGGGTCTGGAAACACCATATATTTT. This encodes CASSEWGSGNTIYF.

Concerning this clonotype: At one boundary the junction diverges from the germline segment, which might be a read error. The chain carries TRBV9 and TRBJ1-1; tentatively, D is TRBD1 (6 bases). The CDR3 extends over 13 amino acids. Germline assignment: CDR1 SGDLS and CDR2 YYNGEE. This CDR3 is CASSGEGDTKDGF. CDR3 in DNA: TGTGCCAGCAGCGGAGAAGGGGACACGAAAGATGGCTTT.

J is TRBJ1-6 and V is TRBV7-8; tentative D call: TRBD1 (5 bases). Germline assignment: CDR1 SGHVS and CDR2 FQNEAQ. Trimming removed 3 bases at V and 16 bases at J, with 25 bases between. The CDR3 totals 16 residues. The CDR3 protein is CASSLGGGGYTSYLHF. In DNA, the CDR3 is TGTGCCAGCAGCTTGGGGGGGGGTGGCTATACGTCGTATCTCCACTTT.

CDR3: CSARDGDRAKYF. In DNA form, the CDR3 reads TGCAGTGCTAGAGACGGGGACAGGGCCAAGTACTTC. The J gene is TRBJ2-5, the V gene TRBV20-1; 9 bases fit TRBD1. Germline lookup yields CDR1 DFQATT and CDR2 SNEGSKA (reference sequence). The CDR3 length is 12 residues. Germline trimming cut 0 bases from V and 12 bases from J; bases unmatched to any gene: 5.

CDR3 protein: CASSSRMNRDTEAFF. The CDR3 DNA sequence: TGTGCCAGCAGCTCACGGATGAATCGGGACACTGAAGCTTTCTTT. The rearrangement joins TRBV13 to TRBJ1-1; D uncertain. V dropped 4 bases and J dropped 3 bases, with 15 bases sitting between them. Germline V gene data show CDR1 as PRHDT and CDR2 as FYEKMQ (reference sequence). The CDR3 length is 15 residues.

As concerns this clonotype: This may arise from a read error, as a much more abundant clone is one base away. The chain carries TRBV7-3 and TRBJ2-3, with 9 bases fitting TRBD2. Per germline, CDR1 SGHTA and CDR2 FQGTGA. The CDR3 extends over 14 amino acids. The CDR3: CASSLAKRGDYNEF. Written as DNA, the CDR3 is TGTGCCAGCAGCTTAGCGAAGCGGGGGGACTACAATGAGTTT.

The chain has TRBV7-2 and TRBJ2-7, with 12 bases that match TRBD2. Germline V gene lookup returns CDR1 SGHTA and CDR2 FQGNSA. The CDR3 length is 18 residues. The trim removed 3 bases at V and 4 bases at J, leaving 13 bases unmatched. CDR3 DNA sequence: TGTGCCAGCAGCTTTGAACTAGCGGGGGGCAGCCTTACGTACGAGCAGTACGTC. Translated: CASSFELAGGSLTYEQYV.

V usage is TRBV20-1 and J usage is TRBJ1-3, with D perhaps matching TRBD1 (5 bases). The ends were cut back, 3 bases at V and 0 bases at J, with 9 bases in the middle. Per germline, CDR1 DFQATT and CDR2 SNEGSKA (reference sequence). The CDR3 has 14 residues. CDR3 bases: TGCAGTGCTAGCGGGGGTTTCTCTGGAAACACCATATATTTT. It encodes CSASGGFSGNTIYF.

This clonotype has just a few counts. The chain uses TRBV7-8 and TRBJ1-2; D remains unclear. The germline V gene encodes CDR1 SGHVS and CDR2 FQNEAQ. Trimming removed 0 bases at V and 11 bases at J, with 19 bases between. This CDR3 comprises 15 residues. CDR3 loop: CASSLAGGSNTQYTF. CDR3 in DNA: TGTGCCAGCAGCTTAGCTGGAGGGTCAAATACGCAGTACACCTTC.

This chain uses TRBV7-9 with TRBJ2-1; 8 bases match TRBD2. V shed 5 bases and J 8 bases; nucleotides not matched to a gene: 14. CDR1 SEHNR and CDR2 FQNEAQ come from the germline V gene (reference sequence). This CDR3 is built from 16 residues. This CDR3 is CASSPGGANGQDEQFF. Here the CDR3 DNA reads TGTGCCAGCAGCCCGGGGGGGGCAAACGGTCAGGATGAGCAGTTCTTC.